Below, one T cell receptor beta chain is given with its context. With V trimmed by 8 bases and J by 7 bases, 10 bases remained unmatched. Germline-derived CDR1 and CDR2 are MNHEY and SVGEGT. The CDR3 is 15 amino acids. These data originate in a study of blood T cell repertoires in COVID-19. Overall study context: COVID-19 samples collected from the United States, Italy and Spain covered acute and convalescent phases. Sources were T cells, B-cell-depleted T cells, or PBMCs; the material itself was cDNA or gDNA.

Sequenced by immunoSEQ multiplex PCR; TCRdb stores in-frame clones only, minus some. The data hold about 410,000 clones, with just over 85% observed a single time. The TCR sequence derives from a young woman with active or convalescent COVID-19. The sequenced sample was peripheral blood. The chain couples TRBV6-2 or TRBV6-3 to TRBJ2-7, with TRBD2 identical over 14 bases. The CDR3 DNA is TGTGCCAGCGGCCGGACTAGCGGGGGGCCAGGGGAGCAGTACTTC. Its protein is CASGRTSGGPGEQYF.